The 27 T cell receptor beta chains in this list originate from one sample, sequenced in a study of blood T cell repertoires in COVID-19. Here immunoSEQ multiplex PCR was the method, and the copy in TCRdb shows in-frame clones only, minus some. This table holds under 150,000 clones, 79% found once. Sequenced sample: peripheral blood. The receptors come from a woman aged 80 or older with acute or convalescent COVID-19.

This clone has more than one count but fewer than ten. The rearrangement joins TRBV10-3 to TRBJ1-1; 10 bases map to TRBD1. The germline gives CDR1 ENHRY, CDR2 SYGVKD. The length of the CDR3 is 15 residues. J was trimmed by 5 bases and V by 2 bases; bases with no gene match: 5. CDR3 nucleotides: TGTGCCATCAGTGAGCCCGGGACAGGGGTGACTGAAGCTTTCTTT. This gives the protein CAISEPGTGVTEAFF.

The chain couples TRBV5-8 to TRBJ1-1; TRBD1 is a possible D gene (5 bases). The CDR3 covers 15 residues. Per germline, CDR1 SGHTS and CDR2 YDEGEE. Trimming removed 4 bases from V and 1 base from J, with 14 bases in between. CDR3 sequence reads: CASSTGRVRNTEAFF. The CDR3 coding sequence is TGTGCCAGCAGCACCGGCAGGGTAAGGAACACTGAAGCTTTCTTT.

This clone was found a few times. The chain combines TRBV5-1 with TRBJ2-1; 9 bases align to TRBD2. The CDR3 extends over 16 amino acids. Germline V gene sequence: CDR1 SGHRS, CDR2 YFSETQ. V shed 3 bases, J shed 1 base, and the junction held 5 bases outside the gene matches. CDR3 nucleotides: TGCGCCAGCAGCTCGTTAGCGGGAGCATCCTACAATGAGCAGTTCTTC. As protein: CASSSLAGASYNEQFF.

The chain carries TRBV6-6 and TRBJ2-1; 7 nucleotides match TRBD1. The CDR3 is 13 residues long. V lost 2 bases and J lost 7; bases outside the gene matches: 2. Germline CDR1 reads MNHNY; CDR2 reads SVGAGI (reference sequence). CDR3 region: CASSYGTANEQFF. CDR3 nucleotide sequence: TGTGCCAGCAGTTACGGGACAGCTAATGAGCAGTTCTTC.

The chain links TRBV6-5 to TRBJ2-5; 13 nucleotides align to TRBD2. Germline V gene sequence: CDR1 MNHEY, CDR2 SVGAGI. Trimming at V came to 6 bases and at J to 5 bases, leaving 6 bases not matched to a gene. CDR3 size: 15 residues. The CDR3 protein is CASRGTSGEGETQYF. CDR3 sequence (DNA): TGTGCCAGCAGGGGGACTAGCGGGGAGGGTGAGACCCAGTACTTC.

The chain couples TRBV3-1 (or the pseudogene TRBV3-2) to TRBJ2-1; 15 bases line up with TRBD2. Germline values: CDR1 LGHDT, CDR2 YNNKEL (reference sequence). The CDR3 is made up of 16 amino acids. Germline trimming cut 3 bases from V and 11 bases from J; bases unmatched to any gene: 8. The CDR3 DNA is TGTGCCAGCAGCCAGGAAGGGACTAGCGGGGGGAAAAAGCAGTTCTTC. The encoded protein is CASSQEGTSGGKKQFF.

The rearrangement joins TRBV5-1 to TRBJ2-1; 7 bases map to TRBD2. The CDR3 totals 14 residues. After removal of 5 bases from V and 2 bases from J, the junction contained 4 bases not matched to a gene. Germline CDR1 is SGHRS and CDR2 is YFSETQ. CDR3 amino acids: CASRTGGAYNEQFF. The DNA of the CDR3 is TGCGCCAGCAGAACGGGGGGAGCCTACAATGAGCAGTTCTTC.

The chain uses TRBV19 and TRBJ2-3, with D possibly matching TRBD2 (5 bases). Germline V gene sequence: CDR1 LNHDA, CDR2 SQIVND (reference sequence). V lost 1 base and J lost 0, with 5 bases in between. This CDR3 region has 14 residues. CDR3 nucleotides: TGTGCCAGTAGTATAGGGACTAGCACAGATACGCAGTATTTT. Translation: CASSIGTSTDTQYF.

The genes are TRBV12-3 or TRBV12-4 and TRBJ1-6; D is unresolved. Trimming left V 3 bases short and J 14 bases short, with 11 bases between. The CDR3 extends over 12 amino acids. CDR3 coding DNA: TGTGCCAGCAGTTTGGTCGGTTTGGCCCTCCACTTT. Residues: CASSLVGLALHF.

This chain uses TRBV4-1 with TRBJ1-5; TRBD1 agrees at 8 bases. Germline V gene data show CDR1 as MGHRA and CDR2 as YSYEKL. Losses at the gene ends were 5 bases for V and 6 bases for J; bases not matched to a gene: 12. This CDR3 comprises 16 residues. In DNA, the CDR3 is TGCGCCAGCAGCTTAAGGAAGGGACAGGAGGGTCAGCCCCAGCATTTT. Translation gives CASSLRKGQEGQPQHF.

This rearrangement joins TRBV6-5 to TRBJ1-4; 7 bases match TRBD1. V lost 6 bases, J lost 5 bases, and 6 bases stayed unmatched. Germline V CDR1 and CDR2: MNHEY, SVGAGI. The CDR3 has 14 amino acids. The CDR3 nucleotides are TGTGCCAGCAGATTGACAGGGTTAAATGAAAAACTGTTTTTT. Translation gives CASRLTGLNEKLFF.

This clone was picked up a small number of times. The genes are TRBV28 and TRBJ1-6; the D is unclear. Trimming took off 3 bases at V and 0 bases at J, with 9 bases between the two ends. The CDR3 consists of 16 residues. Looked up from germline, CDR1 is MDHEN and CDR2 is SYDVKM. This CDR3 is CASSFVLSSYNSPLHF. The CDR3 DNA follows: TGTGCCAGCAGTTTCGTGTTGAGCTCCTATAATTCACCCCTCCACTTT.

The chain links TRBV11-2 to TRBJ2-1; no clear D. Germline V gene lookup returns CDR1 SGHAT and CDR2 FQNNGV. The CDR3 is 17 amino acids. V gave up 1 base and J gave up 0 bases, with 13 bases separating them. CDR3 coding DNA: TGTGCCAGCAGCTTAGGTACAGCACCGAGCTCCTACAATGAGCAGTTCTTC. Protein: CASSLGTAPSSYNEQFF.

This sequence joins TRBV30 and TRBJ2-5; TRBD1 agrees at 7 bases. J gave up 5 bases and V 1 base, and 7 bases lay outside the gene matches. From germline, CDR1 is GTSNPN and CDR2 SVGIG (reference sequence). There are 14 residues in the CDR3. The CDR3 loop reads CAWSGSPTGETQYF. CDR3 DNA: TGTGCCTGGAGTGGGAGTCCGACAGGGGAGACCCAGTACTTC.

The chain uses TRBV28 and TRBJ1-6, with D unresolved. With 7 bases removed from V and 0 bases from J, the gap between germline ends came to 22 bases. Germline CDR1 and CDR2: MDHEN and SYDVKM. This CDR3 contains 19 residues. The CDR3 loop is CASTTPKQAGSSYNSPLHF. In nucleotides, the CDR3 is TGTGCCAGCACCACCCCAAAGCAGGCCGGGAGCTCCTATAATTCACCCCTCCACTTT.

The chain combines TRBV3-1 (or the pseudogene TRBV3-2) with TRBJ1-1, with 7 nucleotides matching TRBD1. The length of the CDR3 is 15 residues. CDR1 and CDR2 from the germline V gene are LGHDT and YNNKEL (reference sequence). V lost 4 bases and J lost 0; bases outside the gene matches: 5. CDR3 sequence reads: CASSPRQGLNTEAFF. CDR3 nucleotide sequence: TGTGCCAGCAGCCCCCGACAGGGTCTGAACACTGAAGCTTTCTTT.

V usage is TRBV6-6 and J usage is TRBJ2-1, with TRBD2 matching 8 bases. CDR3 length equals 13 residues. Germline CDR1 reads MNHNY; CDR2 reads SVGAGI (reference sequence). V shed 8 bases and J 10 bases; nucleotides not matched to a gene: 10. The DNA for the CDR3 is TGTGCCAGCGGGCGGGGGGCCTTCGGGGAGCAGTTCTTC. Its protein product is CASGRGAFGEQFF.

The chain joins TRBV4-2 to TRBJ2-1, with 10 bases lining up with TRBD1. J gave up 0 bases and V 4 bases, and 15 bases lay outside the gene matches. This CDR3 is 20 amino acids long. Germline values: CDR1 LGHNA, CDR2 YNFKEQ. As DNA, the CDR3 is TGTGCCAGCAGCCCGGGAGGAGACAGGGGGCGAGATGGCTCCTACAATGAGCAGTTCTTC. Translation: CASSPGGDRGRDGSYNEQFF.

The chain carries TRBV6-5 and TRBJ2-6; D gene ambiguous. CDR3 size: 15 residues. Trimming removed 8 bases from V and 0 bases from J, with 11 bases in between. Germline lookup yields CDR1 MNHEY and CDR2 SVGAGI. CDR3 in DNA: TGTGCCAGCCTACCCAACAGCTCTGGGGCCAACGTCCTGACTTTC. It yields the protein CASLPNSSGANVLTF.

The chain couples TRBV9 to TRBJ2-5, with D perhaps matching TRBD1 (5 bases). CDR1 is SGDLS, CDR2 YYNGEE, per germline. V was clipped by 2 bases and J by 4 bases, with 12 bases between them. There are 14 residues in the CDR3. CDR3 in DNA: TGTGCCAGCAGCGTGATGGGGCAAGGAGAGACCCAGTACTTC. This encodes CASSVMGQGETQYF.

The chain recombines TRBV7-3 with TRBJ2-1; 10 bases agree with TRBD1. V shed 3 bases and J 1 base; nucleotides not matched to a gene: 0. Germline V gene lookup returns CDR1 SGHTA and CDR2 FQGTGA. The CDR3 runs to 15 residues. CDR3: CASSLGQGSYNEQFF. The CDR3, as DNA: TGTGCCAGCAGCTTGGGACAGGGGTCCTACAATGAGCAGTTCTTC.

The chain couples TRBV5-1 to TRBJ2-5; 8 bases fit TRBD2. CDR1 and CDR2 from the germline V gene are SGHRS and YFSETQ. This CDR3 region has 15 residues. The ends lost 6 bases at V and 4 bases at J; junction bases unmatched: 11. In DNA, the CDR3 is TGCGCCAGCACCCGATCCGGGACTAGGGGAGAGACCCAGTACTTC. Amino acid sequence: CASTRSGTRGETQYF.

The V and J genes are TRBV27 and TRBJ2-7; TRBD2 matches at 9 bases. Germline V gene lookup returns CDR1 MNHEY and CDR2 SMNVEV (reference sequence). J gave up 0 bases and V 5 bases, and 17 bases lay outside the gene matches. This CDR3 has 19 residues. The CDR3 DNA reads TGTGCCAGCAGTGGTTGGGGACTAGCTTCTATAGGGGGCTCCTACGAGCAGTACTTC. Translation: CASSGWGLASIGGSYEQYF.

This chain links TRBV2 with TRBJ1-5, with D possibly matching TRBD1 (5 bases). Deletions cut 2 bases from V and 6 bases from J, with 11 bases between. Germline values: CDR1 SNHLY, CDR2 FYNNEI. The CDR3 sequence is 14 residues long. The CDR3 reads CASSEQGVGQPQHF. CDR3 sequence (DNA): TGTGCCAGCAGTGAACAAGGGGTGGGTCAGCCCCAGCATTTT.

The V call is TRBV6-6, the J call TRBJ2-1; a weak D match, TRBD2 (6 bases). Germline CDR1 MNHNY, CDR2 SVGAGI (reference sequence). Trimming shortened V by 7 bases and J by 0 bases, and 10 bases separated the two germline ends. This CDR3 is built from 14 residues. CDR3 sequence reads: CASTAGGSYNEQFF. The CDR3 nucleotides are TGTGCCAGCACCGCCGGGGGCTCCTACAATGAGCAGTTCTTC.

This chain uses TRBV7-3 with TRBJ2-1; 8 bases are a match to TRBD2. Germline assignment: CDR1 SGHTA and CDR2 FQGTGA. V was clipped by 1 base and J by 7 bases; unmatched bases: 9. This CDR3 has 16 amino acids. Written as DNA, the CDR3 is TGTGCCAGCAGCTTAAGTCTAGCGGGCCATGTGAATGAGCAGTTCTTC. Its protein is CASSLSLAGHVNEQFF.

The rearrangement links TRBV6-5 to TRBJ1-1; 8 bases map to TRBD1. J was trimmed by 0 bases and V by 5 bases; bases with no gene match: 5. The CDR3 runs 15 residues. In germline, CDR1 is MNHEY, CDR2 SVGAGI. The CDR3 is CASSPKTGVNTEAFF. The CDR3 bases are TGTGCCAGCAGTCCCAAGACAGGGGTGAACACTGAAGCTTTCTTT.